A selection of T cell receptor beta chains follows, all from one sample in a study of cytotoxic CD8 clonotypes in ibrutinib-treated CLL. The data were produced by immunoSEQ multiplex PCR, yet TCRdb's version contains in-frame clones alone and is incomplete. The table shows around 160,000 clones, with 70% to 85% occurring only once. The specimen was PBMCs, collected after 12 months of ibrutinib treatment. The receptors derive from a human donor with chronic lymphocytic leukemia. Each CDR3 is given without its conserved first and last residue.

v_call	j_call	cdr3_aa
TRBV6-6	TRBJ2-2	ASSDSGRGTGELF
TRBV5-4	TRBJ2-5	ASTFLESKAQY
TRBV18	TRBJ2-3	ASSPLTPTDTQY
TRBV15	TRBJ2-5	ATSRDRGEETQY
TRBV5-1	TRBJ2-2	ASSLGTGVATGELF
TRBV4-1	TRBJ2-7	ASSQDSRSYEQY
TRBV7-9	TRBJ2-5	ASSLGVGSSQETQY
TRBV19	TRBJ1-5	ASMGADRGLYQPQH
TRBV6-6	TRBJ2-1	ASTLAGGINEQF
TRBV30	TRBJ1-6	AWSRIGPKNNSPLH
TRBV4-3	TRBJ2-6	ASSQDQSGAGANVLT
TRBV18	TRBJ1-2	ASSPDQGSYGYT
TRBV19	TRBJ2-7	ASSQGPYEQY
TRBV7-3	TRBJ1-1	ASSLGPANTEAF
TRBV21-1	TRBJ2-2	ATDTGGGELF
TRBV19	TRBJ2-7	ASSKFPSTGPWEQY
TRBV7-9	TRBJ2-2	ASRLAWADTGELF
TRBV5-6	TRBJ1-2	ASSQKTGTGTGGYT
TRBV6-5	TRBJ2-7	ASTGVYEQY
TRBV18	TRBJ2-7	ASSPATGGAYEQY
TRBV7-3	TRBJ2-6	ASSLEVSGANVLT
TRBV18	TRBJ2-3	ASSPGFRTSGGSLQEGDTQY
TRBV9	TRBJ2-1	ASSVGILAGGFDEQF
TRBV5-5	TRBJ2-3	ASSLAGTPSTDTQY
TRBV28	TRBJ2-3	ATTPPGFTDTQY
TRBV5-5	TRBJ1-4	ASSLRAANEKLF